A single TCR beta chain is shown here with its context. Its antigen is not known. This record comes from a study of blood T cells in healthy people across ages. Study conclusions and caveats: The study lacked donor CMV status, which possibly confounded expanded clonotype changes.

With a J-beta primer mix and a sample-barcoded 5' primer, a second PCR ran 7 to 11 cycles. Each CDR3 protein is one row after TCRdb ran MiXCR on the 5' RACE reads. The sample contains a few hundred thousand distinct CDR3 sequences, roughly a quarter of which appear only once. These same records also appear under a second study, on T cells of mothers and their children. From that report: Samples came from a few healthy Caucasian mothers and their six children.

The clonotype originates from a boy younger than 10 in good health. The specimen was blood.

CDR3 loop: CASSHLLAGGRRDEQYF. The CDR3 DNA is TGTGCCAGCAGTCATCTACTAGCGGGAGGGCGTCGGGACGAGCAGTACTTC. The rearrangement links TRBV7-2 to TRBJ2-5; 13 bases line up with TRBD2. The J call may be incorrect, as the DNA end agrees better with TRBJ2-7. The CDR3 consists of 17 residues. Germline CDR1 SGHTA, CDR2 FQGNSA.